The sequence of this T cell receptor (beta chain) was determined in a study of blood T cell repertoires in COVID-19. Study information: Nucleic acid was either cDNA or gDNA, and it came from T cells, B-cell-depleted T cells, or PBMCs.

V shed 4 bases and J shed 8 bases, with 7 bases lying between them. There are 10 residues in the CDR3. Per germline, CDR1 SQVTM and CDR2 ANQGSEA. In the authors' methods: Counts of nucleated cells, estimated from reference gene primer amplification, were obtained. Using immunoSEQ multiplex PCR, the repertoire was profiled, and TCRdb retains in-frame clones only, with some absent. V and J calls and clone size are those listed in that table; D and trimming were worked out from the DNA. Among approximately 160,000 clones listed, almost 85% were seen once. The clonotype comes from a man aged 18 to 29 with active or convalescent COVID-19. The chain joins TRBV29-1 to TRBJ2-3, with D possibly being TRBD2 (6 bases). Sample: peripheral blood. CDR3 loop: CSVGRGTQYF. Here the CDR3 DNA reads TGCAGCGTTGGGCGGGGTACGCAGTATTTT.